This T cell receptor beta chain was recorded in a study of blood T cells in healthy people across ages. In the study overall: About one barcoded beta molecule per two T cells was captured by template switching.

With a J-beta primer mix and a sample-barcoded 5' primer, a second PCR ran about 6 to 11 cycles. TCRdb ran MiXCR on the 5' RACE reads and lists one entry per CDR3 protein. The data show about 1 million distinct CDR3 sequences, under 55% seen once. Study-level points and caveats: Roughly linear age-related decline in beta diversity appeared, significant by age 40.

CDR3 length: 13 residues. Trimming at V came to 6 bases and at J to 10 bases, leaving 7 bases not matched to a gene. Germline V lookup: CDR1 MNHEY, CDR2 SVGAGI. At least 6 million PBMCs were isolated per sample. Every sample gave at least 6 micrograms of total RNA when it was extracted. Remarks on this clonotype: Its specificity is not known.

The clonotype was recovered from a woman in her fifties or sixties in good health. The chain carries TRBV6-5 and TRBJ2-1; 9 bases align to TRBD2. The specimen was blood. CDR3 DNA: TGTGCCAGCAGCCGACTAGCGGATGAGGAGCAGTTCTTC. It encodes CASSRLADEEQFF.